The 23 T cell receptor beta chains listed next were all sequenced from one sample in a study of blood T cells in healthy people across ages (dated by TCRdb to between 2014 and 2016). Library creation used 5' RACE. The sequencer was an Illumina HiSeq 2500. The second PCR ran for about 7 to 11 cycles and used a J-beta primer mix along with a sample-barcoded 5' primer. TCRdb handled the public reads itself, with Q25 trimming in fastp and clone calling in MiXCR, and kept productive beta chains. Identical CDR3 protein sequences are pooled into one entry, listed with their most common genes and DNA. This sample has under 1,100,000 distinct CDR3 sequences in its table, and roughly a quarter of those were observed once. In total, the top ten clones hold approximately 0.75% of the sample. These sequences were also reported in another study, on T cells of mothers and their children.

The sequencing input was blood. Receptor source: a girl under 10 years old in good health.

This clonotype showed up many times. The rearrangement joins TRBV6-5 to TRBJ1-2; 7 bases fit TRBD1. The CDR3 runs 14 residues. V trimming: 3 bases; J trimming: 2 bases; junction bases outside the gene matches: 3. From germline, CDR1 is MNHEY and CDR2 SVGAGI. CDR3 sequence: CASSYLQGNYGYTF. Here the CDR3 DNA reads TGTGCCAGCAGTTATTTACAGGGGAACTATGGCTACACCTTC.

In its sample, this clonotype was seen many times. The chain employs TRBV25-1 and TRBJ1-2; 9 positions match TRBD1. V shed 4 bases and J 6 bases; nucleotides not matched to a gene: 6. The V gene's germline CDR1 is MGHDK and CDR2 SYGVNS. The CDR3 is 14 amino acids. The CDR3 sequence: CASSGQGVRNGYTF. Written as DNA, the CDR3 is TGTGCCAGCAGTGGACAGGGGGTCCGTAATGGCTACACCTTC.

This clonotype was counted a few times. The chain is built from TRBV29-1 and TRBJ1-3; no reliable D call. This CDR3 is 13 amino acids long. Germline CDR1 and CDR2: SQVTM and ANQGSEA. Between the trimmed V and J ends, which lost 4 bases and 1 base, there was a span of 8 bases. CDR3 region: CSVVWVSGNTIYF. DNA for the CDR3: TGCAGCGTTGTCTGGGTGTCTGGAAACACCATATATTTT. The full variable domain, rest sourced from reference TRBV29-1 and TRBJ1-3, is SAVISQKPSRDICQRGTSLTIQCQVDSQVTMMFWYRQQPGQSLTLIATANQGSEATYESGFVIDKFPISRPNLTFSTLTVSNMSPEDSSIYLCSVVWVSGNTIYFGEGSWLTVV.

This clonotype was counted only a few times. V usage is TRBV7-2 and J usage is TRBJ2-1, with D unclear. Trimming stripped 5 bases from V and 6 bases from J, with 11 bases between. In germline, CDR1 is SGHTA, CDR2 FQGNSA. The CDR3 loop spans 13 amino acids. For the CDR3, the DNA is TGTGCCAGCAGCCCAGTTGACCTCAATGAGCAGTTCTTC. This sequence encodes CASSPVDLNEQFF.

On this clonotype: One end of the junction is discordant with germline, which a read error may explain. The CDR3 reads CASSSGQPNEKPFF. The CDR3 DNA reads as TGTGCCAGCAGCTCGGGACAGCCTAATGAAAAACCGTTTTTT. The chain employs TRBV7-2 and TRBJ1-4; TRBD1 matches 7 bases. The CDR3 runs 14 residues. CDR1 and CDR2 from the germline V gene are SGHTA and FQGNSA.

The chain links TRBV10-3 to TRBJ2-5; 11 bases are shared with TRBD2. CDR1 is ENHRY, CDR2 SYGVKD, per germline. Losses at the gene ends were 3 bases for V and 5 bases for J; bases not matched to a gene: 8. CDR3 length: 16 residues. CDR3: CAISDRTTSGGETQYF. CDR3 sequence (DNA): TGTGCCATCAGTGATCGAACAACTAGCGGGGGCGAGACCCAGTACTTC.

This clonotype was observed a handful of times. V is TRBV4-1 and J is TRBJ2-5; 7 bases fit TRBD1. The J call may be faulty, since TRBJ2-7 better matches the DNA end. This CDR3 contains 17 residues. CDR1 is MGHRA and CDR2 is YSYEKL in the germline V gene. The CDR3 sequence is CASSRRDRLLGSYEQYF. The CDR3 DNA reads as TGCGCCAGCAGCCGCCGGGACAGACTCCTGGGCTCCTACGAGCAGTACTTC.

This clonotype came up a few times. V is TRBV7-2 and J is TRBJ2-5; 9 nucleotides match TRBD1. Unmatched junction bases numbered 7, after V lost 5 bases and J lost 3 bases. This CDR3 spans 15 amino acids. Germline V gives CDR1 SGHTA, CDR2 FQGNSA. CDR3 amino acids: CASSPWTGAEETQYF. CDR3 sequence (DNA): TGTGCCAGCAGCCCCTGGACAGGGGCGGAAGAGACCCAGTACTTC.

The rearrangement uses TRBV20-1 and TRBJ2-1; TRBD1 might be the D (5 bases). CDR1 DFQATT and CDR2 SNEGSKA come from the germline V gene (reference sequence). V lost 4 bases and J 7 bases, leaving 23 bases between the germline ends. The CDR3 spans 16 residues. The CDR3 DNA sequence: TGCAGTGCTATTTCCTCGGACATCATAAGGGTAAATGAGCAGTTCTTC. It translates to CSAISSDIIRVNEQFF.

The CDR3 reads CASSYYYNEQFF. DNA of the CDR3: TGTGCCAGCAGCTACTATTACAATGAGCAGTTCTTC. This chain connects TRBV9 to TRBJ2-1, with D unresolved. The germline CDR1 and CDR2 sequences are SGDLS and YYNGEE. V was clipped by 4 bases and J by 4 bases, with 6 bases between them. This CDR3 has 12 residues.

The J gene is TRBJ1-6, the V gene TRBV2, with no clear D. CDR1 and CDR2 (germline): SNHLY, FYNNEI. The V end was cut by 1 base, the J end by 10 bases, with 5 bases between. The CDR3 covers 12 residues. The CDR3 sequence: CASSEVGSPLHF. The CDR3 coding sequence is TGTGCCAGCAGTGAAGTCGGATCACCCCTCCACTTT.

Only a few counts were recorded for this clonotype. The chain links TRBV5-8 to TRBJ2-5; 14 nucleotides agree with TRBD2. The ends lost 3 bases at V and 5 bases at J; junction bases unmatched: 9. Germline V gene lookup returns CDR1 SGHTS and CDR2 YDEGEE. The CDR3 consists of 17 residues. CDR3 sequence: CASSWGTSGGPEETQYF. Written as DNA, the CDR3 is TGTGCCAGCAGCTGGGGGACTAGCGGGGGACCGGAGGAGACCCAGTACTTC.

This clonotype was seen a few times. The gene calls are TRBV10-3 and TRBJ2-3, with 9 bases aligning to TRBD1. The V and J ends lost 1 base and 5 bases, in that order; junction bases with no gene match: 10. Germline V gene data show CDR1 as ENHRY and CDR2 as SYGVKD. This CDR3 is built from 17 residues. For the CDR3, the DNA is TGTGCCATCAGTGAGTTGTGGACAGGGGTCGATGGAGATACGCAGTATTTT. Amino acid sequence: CAISELWTGVDGDTQYF.

The J gene is TRBJ1-2, the V gene TRBV19; D is unresolved. Trimming removed 8 bases from V and 7 bases from J, with 8 bases in between. Germline V gene lookup returns CDR1 LNHDA and CDR2 SQIVND (reference sequence). The CDR3 extends over 10 amino acids. CDR3 DNA: TGTGCCAGTTTTTTAGGTGGCTACACCTTC. Its protein product is CASFLGGYTF.

The rearrangement uses TRBV29-1 and TRBJ1-1, with a weak D call TRBD1 (6 bases). The CDR3 length is 12 residues. Trimming took 6 bases from V and 3 from J, leaving 11 bases between them. CDR1 is SQVTM and CDR2 is ANQGSEA in the germline V gene. Written as DNA, the CDR3 is TGCAGCGTAGGACAGCCAGACACTGAAGCTTTCTTT. Encoded protein: CSVGQPDTEAFF.

This clonotype was counted only a few times. The gene calls are TRBV27 and TRBJ1-1, with D possibly matching TRBD1 (5 bases). V was shortened by 1 base and J by 1 base, with 13 bases between the two germline ends. The CDR3 runs 16 residues. Per germline, CDR1 MNHEY and CDR2 SMNVEV (reference sequence). CDR3 sequence (DNA): TGTGCCAGCAGTTTATTCGGCGGGACGGCGAACACTGAAGCTTTCTTT. Protein sequence: CASSLFGGTANTEAFF.

The chain combines TRBV28 with TRBJ1-5; D gene ambiguous. The CDR3 is made up of 12 amino acids. V was cut by 8 bases and J by 7 bases, with 12 bases left in between. Germline CDR1 and CDR2: MDHEN and SYDVKM. CDR3: CASYSAGQPQHF. The CDR3 nucleotides read TGTGCCAGCTATAGTGCCGGCCAGCCCCAGCATTTT.

V usage is TRBV29-1 and J usage is TRBJ1-1; D remains ambiguous. CDR1 is SQVTM, CDR2 ANQGSEA, per germline. The CDR3 has 10 amino acids. The V end was cut by 3 bases, the J end by 8 bases, with 7 bases between. The CDR3 DNA is TGCAGCGTTGAGATAGGCGAAGCTTTCTTT. This encodes CSVEIGEAFF.

Notes on this clonotype: Relative to the germline gene, one junction end is altered; a read error may explain this. The chain carries TRBV7-8 and TRBJ2-5; 10 nucleotides align to TRBD2. The CDR3 spans 15 residues. In germline, CDR1 is SGHVS, CDR2 FQNEAQ. The CDR3 DNA sequence: TGTGCCGGCAGCGACCCGGGACTAGCGAAAGAGACCCAGTACTTC. This encodes CAGSDPGLAKETQYF.

The chain recombines TRBV28 with TRBJ2-1; TRBD1 matches at 9 bases. Germline V gene data show CDR1 as MDHEN and CDR2 as SYDVKM. The CDR3 length is 14 residues. The J segment lost 7 bases and the V segment lost 7 bases, leaving 8 bases of the junction unmatched. CDR3 sequence reads: CASKEGQGLNEQFF. The DNA for the CDR3 is TGTGCCAGCAAGGAGGGACAGGGCTTGAATGAGCAGTTCTTC.

This clonotype has more than one count but fewer than ten. The rearrangement joins TRBV29-1 to TRBJ1-1, with D perhaps TRBD1 (5 bases). The CDR3 extends over 12 amino acids. V dropped 3 bases and J dropped 6 bases, with 11 bases sitting between them. CDR1 SQVTM and CDR2 ANQGSEA come from the germline V gene. CDR3: CSVDSGSSEAFF. Written as DNA, the CDR3 is TGCAGCGTTGACTCAGGGTCATCTGAAGCTTTCTTT.

This clonotype was counted only a few times. This chain joins TRBV28 and TRBJ1-2; D perhaps matches TRBD1 (5 bases). Trimming took 8 bases from V and 3 from J, leaving 22 bases between them. Germline assignment: CDR1 MDHEN and CDR2 SYDVKM. This CDR3 contains 16 residues. CDR3 in DNA: TGTGCCAGCGGGACTGGGGCCTCGGAATATGACTATGGCTACACCTTC. It is translated as CASGTGASEYDYGYTF.

This clonotype was seen more than once but under ten times. The chain links TRBV11-2 to TRBJ1-2; D gene uncertain. Germline values: CDR1 SGHAT, CDR2 FQNNGV. Trimming cost V 1 base and J 2 bases, with 8 bases left between them. This CDR3 spans 14 amino acids. CDR3: CASSLAVENYGYTF. The CDR3 nucleotides are TGTGCCAGCAGCTTAGCAGTTGAGAACTATGGCTACACCTTC. Drawing the rest from reference TRBV11-2 and TRBJ1-2, the complete variable domain is EAGVAQSPRYKIIEKRQSVAFWCNPISGHATLYWYQQILGQGPKLLIQFQNNGVVDDSQLPKDRFSAERLKGVDSTLKIQPAKLEDSAVYLCASSLAVENYGYTFGSGTRLTVV.